These 9 T cell receptor beta chains came from one sample sequenced in a study of blood T cell repertoires in COVID-19. The repertoire was sequenced with immunoSEQ multiplex PCR; TCRdb's copy has only in-frame clones and lacks some. Of more than 45,000 clones detected, around nine tenths appear once; the ten largest clones hold under 6.5%. Sequenced material: peripheral blood. These receptors all come from a man aged 70 or older with acute or convalescent COVID-19.

The rearrangement links TRBV11-3 to TRBJ2-3, with 7 positions matching TRBD2. The germline gives CDR1 SGHNT, CDR2 YENEEA. This CDR3 has 14 amino acids. After removal of 11 bases from V and 5 bases from J, the junction contained 13 bases not matched to a gene. As DNA, the CDR3 is TGTGCCTGCTTATCGGCGGGGGAGCTAGATACGCAGTATTTT. Amino acid sequence: CACLSAGELDTQYF.

The rearrangement joins TRBV29-1 to TRBJ1-2; 8 nucleotides line up with TRBD1. The CDR3 spans 12 residues. Germline assignment: CDR1 SQVTM and CDR2 ANQGSEA. J lost 2 bases, V lost 5 bases, and 1 base had no gene match. The CDR3 sequence is CSVRQGNYGYTF. Written as DNA, the CDR3 is TGCAGCGTTAGACAGGGGAACTATGGCTACACCTTC.

Details on this clone: The sample contains more than one DNA sequence encoding this CDR3. This chain connects TRBV19 to TRBJ1-1, with D possibly matching TRBD1 (5 bases). This CDR3 has 15 residues. V was clipped by 1 base and J by 0 bases, with 9 bases between them. The germline CDR1 and CDR2 sequences are LNHDA and SQIVND (reference sequence). In DNA, the CDR3 is TGTGCCAGTAGTATAGGCGGGGGGATGAACACTGAAGCTTTCTTT. Its translation: CASSIGGGMNTEAFF.

J is TRBJ2-6 and V is TRBV6-2 or TRBV6-3; D is uncertain. CDR3 length: 16 residues. Germline CDR1 reads MNHEY; CDR2 reads SVGEGT. V was trimmed by 2 bases and J by 0 bases, leaving 8 bases between them. CDR3 loop: CASSYRQGSGANVLTF. The CDR3 DNA reads as TGTGCCAGCAGTTACCGACAAGGCTCTGGGGCCAACGTCCTGACTTTC.

V gene TRBV6-2 or TRBV6-3 combines with J gene TRBJ2-7; a possible D gene is TRBD1 (6 bases). The V gene lost 0 bases and the J gene lost 3 bases, with 9 bases spanning the gap. CDR1 is MNHEY, CDR2 SVGEGT, per germline. CDR3 length: 14 amino acids. CDR3 amino acids: CASSYSQGSYEQYF. The CDR3 bases are TGTGCCAGCAGTTACTCCCAGGGGAGCTACGAGCAGTACTTC.

The rearrangement joins TRBV5-6 to TRBJ1-2; tentative D call: TRBD1 (6 bases). V was trimmed by 4 bases and J by 1 base, leaving 11 bases between them. This CDR3 comprises 14 residues. Germline V CDR1 and CDR2: SGHDT, YYEEEE. CDR3 coding DNA: TGTGCCAGCAGCGAGGGACACATTAACTATGGCTACACCTTC. As protein: CASSEGHINYGYTF.

The rearrangement links TRBV28 to TRBJ1-5, with D tentatively TRBD1 (5 bases). V lost 6 bases and J lost 16, with 16 bases in between. Germline assignment: CDR1 MDHEN and CDR2 SYDVKM. The CDR3 extends over 11 amino acids. CDR3 in amino acids: CASSHPTAFHF. In nucleotides, the CDR3 is TGTGCCAGCAGCCACCCGACAGCTTTCCATTTT.

This chain links TRBV5-4 with TRBJ1-1, with a weak D call TRBD1 (6 bases). Deletions cut 2 bases from V and 5 bases from J, with 16 bases between. The CDR3 is 15 amino acids. Per the germline V gene, CDR1 is SGHNT and CDR2 is YYREEE (reference sequence). CDR3 DNA: TGTGCCAGCAGCTTTAAGGCAGGGAGGGGGACTGAAGCTTTCTTT. This translates into CASSFKAGRGTEAFF.

This chain uses TRBV4-3 with TRBJ2-3; 11 bases agree with TRBD2. Germline CDR1 LGHNA, CDR2 YSLEER. V was pared by 8 bases and J by 2 bases, with 12 bases of the junction left unmatched. This CDR3 region has 17 residues. In DNA form, the CDR3 reads TGCGCCAGCTCATCGGGTTCGGGACTAGCGGTCACAGATACGCAGTATTTT. Amino acids: CASSSGSGLAVTDTQYF.